A selection of T cell receptor beta chains follows, all from one sample in a study of T cells expressing NK-cell markers. With the 5' RACE reads reprocessed, TCRdb shows one record per CDR3 protein and no DNA. This repertoire includes 400,000 to 450,000 distinct CDR3 sequences. The sequenced sample consisted of blood T cells: a sorted CD56 or NKG2C T cell subset, CD4+ or CD8+ T cells, or bulk PBMC T cells (not recorded which). These receptors originate from a woman aged 18-70 years in good health. CDR3s include the opening cysteine and the closing phenylalanine or tryptophan.

>TRBJ2-2|TRBV24-1
CATSAWGTGAPGELFF
>TRBJ2-5|TRBV9
CASSVAGGLETQYF
>TRBJ1-2|TRBV20-1
CSAQGEERSYGYTF
>TRBJ2-1|TRBV7-9
CASSSPTSHEQFF
>TRBJ2-5|TRBV6-2/TRBV6-3
CASRTWVTETQYF
>TRBJ2-7|TRBV12-3/TRBV12-4
CASTLGQGYEQYF
>TRBJ1-6|TRBV5-1
CASSLGFSPLHF
>TRBJ2-2|TRBV24-1
CATSDKTGTMNTGELFF
>TRBJ1-1|TRBV12-3/TRBV12-4
CASSPGTGGREAFF
>TRBJ1-3|TRBV6-1
CASSPLGGGNTIYF
>TRBJ1-1|TRBV25-1
CASRETGSNTEAFF
>TRBJ2-1|TRBV20-1
CSARRASGGWYNEQFF
>TRBJ1-1|TRBV15
CATSRDQRGYKIVDTEAFF
>TRBJ2-1|TRBV5-4
CASSGVSSYNEQFF
>TRBJ2-5|TRBV6-5
CASSYTQGGTQYF
>TRBJ2-5|TRBV21-1
CASNPDWSYQETQYF
>TRBJ2-6|TRBV10-3
CAISESGDSSGANVLTF
>TRBJ2-5|TRBV21-1
CASSPLFLPAEQETQYF
>TRBJ2-4|TRBV29-1
CSVRTGEGIQYF
>TRBJ2-7|TRBV6-5
CASSYSTLRGYEQYF
>TRBJ2-5|TRBV30
CAWNRLAGQETQYF
>TRBJ2-2|TRBV5-6
CASSWRAVVQNTGELFF